Presented here are 28 T cell receptor beta chains from one specimen sequenced in a study of shared clonotypes between healthy human individuals. TCRdb's table, derived via immunoSEQ multiplex PCR, lists solely in-frame clones and lacks some. The table shows around 550,000 clones, with about 95% occurring only once. Terminally differentiated effector memory CD45RA+ cells were left out of the naive CD8 fraction, which was CD45RO-negative and positively selected for CCR7. Sequences were obtained from naive CD8+ T cells sorted from blood. The receptors originated from a woman in her 30s in good health.

The CDR3 nucleotides are TGTGCCAGTAGTATTGGGACAGGCAGCTATGGCTACACCTTC. Translating it yields CASSIGTGSYGYTF. The chain couples TRBV19 to TRBJ1-2, with 8 bases fitting TRBD1. The CDR3 totals 14 residues. The germline CDR1 and CDR2 sequences are LNHDA and SQIVND (reference sequence). V trimming: 3 bases; J trimming: 4 bases; junction bases outside the gene matches: 4. Variable domain in full (rest from reference TRBV19 and TRBJ1-2): DGGITQSPKYLFRKEGQNVTLSCEQNLNHDAMYWYRQDPGQGLRLIYYSQIVNDFQKGDIAEGYSVSREKKESFPLTVTSAQKNPTAFYLCASSIGTGSYGYTFGSGTRLTVV.

The chain combines TRBV27 with TRBJ2-1; 13 bases align to TRBD2. CDR3 size: 14 residues. Per germline, CDR1 MNHEY and CDR2 SMNVEV (reference sequence). Trimming at V came to 6 bases and at J to 10 bases, leaving 6 bases not matched to a gene. The chain's CDR3 is CASSYRLAGGEQFF. For the CDR3, the DNA is TGTGCCAGCAGCTATCGACTAGCGGGAGGAGAGCAGTTCTTC.

The count of this clone is one. The rearrangement links TRBV29-1 to TRBJ2-7; 9 positions match TRBD1. The CDR3 consists of 15 residues. Germline V lookup: CDR1 SQVTM, CDR2 ANQGSEA. V dropped 7 bases and J dropped 2; count of bases not matched to a gene: 12. The CDR3 DNA is TGCAGCGCCACCGGGACAGGGAACGGAACCTACGAGCAGTACTTC. Its translation is CSATGTGNGTYEQYF.

This clone has a single count. The rearrangement uses TRBV15 and TRBJ2-1, with D possibly TRBD2 on 6 matching bases. The germline CDR1 and CDR2 sequences are LNHNV and YYDKDF (reference sequence). The V end was cut by 2 bases, the J end by 0 bases, with 14 bases between. This CDR3 spans 17 amino acids. Written as DNA, the CDR3 is TGTGCCACCAGCAGAATTCCGGGACTCAGCTCCTACAATGAGCAGTTCTTC. Translation: CATSRIPGLSSYNEQFF.

This sequence joins TRBV11-2 and TRBJ2-5; D not resolved. The J call may be mistaken, given a closer DNA end match to TRBJ2-7. The germline V gene has CDR1 SGHAT and CDR2 FQNNGV. The CDR3 is 12 residues long. CDR3 nucleotide sequence: TGTGCCAGCAGCTTTGGGGATTACGAGCAGTACTTC. Its translation is CASSFGDYEQYF.

V is TRBV25-1 and J is TRBJ2-7, with TRBD1 matching over 9 bases. Per the germline V gene, CDR1 is MGHDK and CDR2 is SYGVNS. The CDR3 is 18 residues long. V trimming: 1 base; J trimming: 3 bases; junction bases outside the gene matches: 13. The CDR3, as DNA: TGTGCCAGCAGTGAATGGCTCTCTACCGGGACAGGGAACTACGAGCAGTACTTC. Protein: CASSEWLSTGTGNYEQYF.

Note on this clone: The sample holds other DNA sequences that translate to the same CDR3. This chain joins TRBV15 and TRBJ2-1; D remains unclear. Trimming took off 6 bases at V and 4 bases at J, with 4 bases between the two ends. CDR1 and CDR2 (germline): LNHNV, YYDKDF (reference sequence). The CDR3 sequence is 11 residues long. CDR3: CATSSYNEQFF. The CDR3, as DNA: TGTGCCACCAGTAGTTACAATGAGCAGTTCTTC.

This chain joins TRBV16 and TRBJ2-7; 8 bases are shared with TRBD2. Germline V CDR1 and CDR2: KGHSY, FQNENV. The V gene end was trimmed by 3 bases and the J gene end by 1 base; junction bases not matched to a gene: 5. This CDR3 spans 15 amino acids. CDR3 protein: CASSQSTSGSYEQYF. The CDR3 coding sequence is TGTGCCAGCAGCCAGTCAACTAGCGGTTCCTACGAGCAGTACTTC.

This chain links TRBV7-8 with TRBJ2-7; D is unresolved. The germline gives CDR1 SGHVS, CDR2 FQNEAQ. There are 12 residues in the CDR3. The V end was cut by 4 bases, the J end by 7 bases, with 11 bases between. The CDR3 is CASSSNLGEQYF. The CDR3 DNA sequence: TGTGCCAGCAGCTCTAACCTCGGGGAGCAGTACTTC.

V is TRBV28 and J is TRBJ2-1, with unresolved D. Trimming took 6 bases from V and 6 from J, leaving 12 bases between them. This CDR3 is built from 13 residues. Germline V gene data show CDR1 as MDHEN and CDR2 as SYDVKM. The CDR3: CASRIQGTNEQFF. DNA of the CDR3: TGTGCCAGCAGGATCCAAGGAACCAATGAGCAGTTCTTC. Filled out from reference TRBV28 and TRBJ2-1, the complete variable domain reads DVKVTQSSRYLVKRTGEKVFLECVQDMDHENMFWYRQDPGLGLRLIYFSYDVKMKEKGDIPEGYSVSREKKERFSLILESASTNQTSMYLCASRIQGTNEQFFGPGTRLTVL.

The chain couples TRBV10-2 to TRBJ2-7; 7 bases map to TRBD1. Trimming took 6 bases from V and 2 from J; bases not matched to a gene: 7. This CDR3 has 14 residues. Germline CDR1 reads WSHSY; CDR2 reads SAAADI. The CDR3 loop is CASSFTGQTYEQYF. CDR3 sequence (DNA): TGCGCCAGCAGCTTCACGGGACAGACCTACGAGCAGTACTTC.

The chain carries TRBV27 and TRBJ1-1; the D is unclear. Between the trimmed V and J ends, which lost 5 bases and 0 bases, there was a span of 16 bases. This CDR3 has 16 amino acids. The germline CDR1 and CDR2 sequences are MNHEY and SMNVEV (reference sequence). CDR3 residues: CASSPFVQAMNTEAFF. CDR3 nucleotide sequence: TGTGCCAGCAGTCCATTCGTCCAGGCCATGAACACTGAAGCTTTCTTT.

This chain uses TRBV6-6 with TRBJ1-1, with D unclear. This CDR3 is built from 14 residues. V lost 8 bases, J lost 1 base, and 14 bases lay in between. CDR1 is MNHNY, CDR2 SVGAGI, per germline (reference sequence). As DNA, the CDR3 is TGTGCCAGCTCGACCGTTGGGCGGAACACTGAAGCTTTCTTT. Translating it yields CASSTVGRNTEAFF.

The chain uses TRBV5-1 and TRBJ2-2; D not certain. CDR1 is SGHRS, CDR2 YFSETQ, per germline. This CDR3 spans 15 amino acids. V dropped 2 bases and J dropped 2 bases, with 10 bases sitting between them. Written as DNA, the CDR3 is TGCGCCAGCAGCTTTCGGCAGAGTAACACCGGGGAGCTGTTTTTT. Protein sequence: CASSFRQSNTGELFF.

This chain links TRBV11-2 with TRBJ2-7; 8 bases align to TRBD2. The CDR3 length is 14 residues. The V and J ends lost 8 bases and 0 bases, in that order; junction bases with no gene match: 6. In germline, CDR1 is SGHAT, CDR2 FQNNGV. The CDR3 loop reads CASGFSGNSYEQYF. CDR3 bases: TGTGCCAGCGGGTTTAGCGGGAACTCCTACGAGCAGTACTTC.

In its sample, this clone was seen once. The V gene is TRBV4-1, the J gene TRBJ2-1, with D perhaps being TRBD1 or TRBD2 (5 bases each). Trimming took 0 bases from V and 9 from J, leaving 15 bases between them. The CDR3 is 15 residues long. CDR1 is MGHRA, CDR2 YSYEKL, per germline. CDR3 coding DNA: TGCGCCAGCAGCCAAGACCGTGCGATTGGGGGTGAGCAGTTCTTC. Its translation: CASSQDRAIGGEQFF.

The chain is built from TRBV30 and TRBJ1-5; 9 nucleotides align to TRBD1. The CDR3 is 14 amino acids. Trimming took 4 bases from V and 10 from J; bases not matched to a gene: 11. The V gene's germline CDR1 is GTSNPN and CDR2 SVGIG (reference sequence). The chain's CDR3 is CAWTAGQGVGPQHF. The CDR3 DNA is TGTGCCTGGACCGCGGGACAGGGAGTGGGCCCCCAGCATTTT.

The chain links TRBV6-5 to TRBJ1-1, with 9 bases fitting TRBD1. The CDR3 runs 14 residues. V lost 10 bases, J lost 3 bases, and 9 bases stayed unmatched. CDR1 is MNHEY, CDR2 SVGAGI, per germline. This CDR3 is CATRDRERHTEAFF. The CDR3 coding sequence is TGTGCCACCCGGGACAGGGAAAGGCACACTGAAGCTTTCTTT.

The chain uses TRBV2 and TRBJ2-7; tentative D call: TRBD2 (5 bases). Trimming took 2 bases from V and 0 from J, leaving 11 bases between them. Germline V CDR1 and CDR2: SNHLY, FYNNEI. The CDR3 sequence is 15 residues long. The CDR3 DNA reads as TGTGCCAGCAGTGAAACTAGGCGCGACTCCTACGAGCAGTACTTC. Amino acids: CASSETRRDSYEQYF.

A single count supports this clone. The gene calls are TRBV25-1 and TRBJ1-4; D not resolved. The CDR3 is 13 amino acids. The germline V and J ends were trimmed by 4 bases and 7 bases, with 10 bases remaining between them. In germline, CDR1 is MGHDK, CDR2 SYGVNS. CDR3 in DNA: TGTGCCAGCAGTGCCCAACTCCGTGAAAAACTGTTTTTT. Translating it yields CASSAQLREKLFF.

V usage is TRBV7-2 and J usage is TRBJ2-1; 13 bases are a match to TRBD2. Germline V lookup: CDR1 SGHTA, CDR2 FQGNSA. Trimming cost V 1 base and J 5 bases; bases outside gene matches: 8. The CDR3 covers 18 residues. The CDR3 sequence is CASSLGTSGRALDNEQFF. In DNA, the CDR3 is TGTGCCAGCAGCTTAGGCACTAGCGGGAGGGCCCTCGACAATGAGCAGTTCTTC.

V is TRBV7-6 and J is TRBJ2-5; the D gene is possibly TRBD1 (5 bases). Germline values: CDR1 SGHVS, CDR2 FNYEAQ. The CDR3 runs to 17 residues. V dropped 6 bases and J dropped 5 bases, with 25 bases sitting between them. CDR3 loop: CASRPSGSLYGWETQYF. The CDR3 DNA reads TGTGCCAGCAGACCATCAGGGTCCCTGTATGGTTGGGAGACCCAGTACTTC.

V is TRBV19 and J is TRBJ1-5; D is perhaps TRBD1 (5 bases). V lost 7 bases and J 13 bases, leaving 14 bases between the germline ends. The CDR3 totals 11 residues. Germline CDR1 LNHDA, CDR2 SQIVND (reference sequence). The CDR3 here is CASTLGTLQHF. CDR3 nucleotides: TGTGCCAGTACCCTGGGGACCCTTCAGCATTTT.

This chain connects TRBV2 to TRBJ1-1; D gene unclear. Per germline, CDR1 SNHLY and CDR2 FYNNEI. V lost 0 bases, J lost 4 bases, and 9 bases lay in between. The CDR3 is made up of 14 amino acids. The CDR3: CASSEAHFSTEAFF. CDR3 sequence (DNA): TGTGCCAGCAGTGAAGCGCATTTCTCCACTGAAGCTTTCTTT. Full variable domain (missing parts from reference TRBV2 and TRBJ1-1): EPEVTQTPSHQVTQMGQEVILRCVPISNHLYFYWYRQILGQKVEFLVSFYNNEISEKSEIFDDQFSVERPDGSNFTLKIRSTKLEDSAMYFCASSEAHFSTEAFFGQGTRLTVV.

This clone was seen a few times. The V gene is TRBV5-4, the J gene TRBJ2-5; D remains unclear. Germline V gene lookup returns CDR1 SGHNT and CDR2 YYREEE (reference sequence). V lost 5 bases, J lost 5 bases, and 13 bases lay in between. The CDR3 length is 13 residues. The CDR3 reads CASSRESTETQYF. The CDR3 DNA sequence: TGTGCCAGCAGTAGGGAATCTACGGAGACCCAGTACTTC.

The V call is TRBV18, the J call TRBJ2-7; 9 positions match TRBD1. The CDR3 is made up of 14 amino acids. V was pared by 3 bases and J by 4 bases, with 4 bases of the junction left unmatched. The germline CDR1 and CDR2 sequences are KGHSH and LQKENI. The CDR3 DNA reads TGTGCCAGCTCACCGGACAGGGGTTGGTACGAGCAGTACTTC. Translation gives CASSPDRGWYEQYF.

The V gene is TRBV7-8, the J gene TRBJ2-6, with TRBD2 matching over 13 bases. Trimming removed 5 bases from V and 0 bases from J; junction bases left unmatched: 7. The germline V gene encodes CDR1 SGHVS and CDR2 FQNEAQ. This CDR3 has 19 residues. As DNA, the CDR3 is TGTGCCAGCAGCGCGCCGACTAGCGGGGGGACCTCTGGGGCCAACGTCCTGACTTTC. Its protein product is CASSAPTSGGTSGANVLTF.

This chain uses TRBV27 with TRBJ2-7; TRBD2 aligns across 8 bases. This CDR3 has 14 residues. From germline, CDR1 is MNHEY and CDR2 SMNVEV (reference sequence). V trimming: 7 bases; J trimming: 4 bases; junction bases outside the gene matches: 9. Here the CDR3 DNA reads TGTGCCAGCACCCCGGGGGGGACATCGTACGAGCAGTACTTC. Translation: CASTPGGTSYEQYF.